Below are 19 T cell receptor beta chains sequenced from a single sample in a study of blood T cells in healthy people across ages. PCR was performed a second time for roughly 7 to 11 cycles using a sample-barcoded 5' primer and a J-beta primer mix. TCRdb used MiXCR to reprocess the 5' RACE reads, holding one entry per CDR3 protein. The table has some 640,000 distinct CDR3 sequences, approximately 30% seen once. What was sequenced was blood. All receptors come from a woman aged 80 or over in good health.

This clonotype was counted many times. V gene TRBV12-3 or TRBV12-4 combines with J gene TRBJ1-5; weak D call: TRBD1 (6 bases). V lost 6 bases to trimming and J lost 6 bases, with 15 bases between them. This CDR3 comprises 14 residues. CDR3 sequence: CASSYATGSQPQHF. DNA for the CDR3: TGTGCCAGCAGCTATGCTACAGGGTCTCAGCCCCAGCATTTT.

This clonotype was found a few times. The gene calls are TRBV18 and TRBJ1-1; weak D call: TRBD1 (6 bases). V was clipped by 1 base and J by 3 bases, with 12 bases between them. Germline loops: CDR1 KGHSH, CDR2 LQKENI. The CDR3 covers 15 residues. CDR3 nucleotides: TGTGCCAGCTCACCACGTCAGGGGTGGGACACTGAAGCTTTCTTT. Translating gives CASSPRQGWDTEAFF.

There are many counts of this clonotype. The chain recombines TRBV3-1 with TRBJ1-5; no definite D call. The V gene lost 1 base and the J gene lost 7 bases, with 11 bases spanning the gap. Germline lookup yields CDR1 LGHDT and CDR2 YNNKEL (reference sequence). CDR3 length: 14 amino acids. This CDR3 reads CASSQVVGYQPQHF. The DNA of the CDR3 is TGTGCCAGCAGCCAAGTTGTGGGGTACCAGCCCCAGCATTTT.

This clonotype has only one observation. The CDR3 DNA follows: TGTGCCAGCAGCCCTGCAAATTGGCTAGCGAGCACAGATACGCAGTATTTT. Its protein product is CASSPANWLASTDTQYF. The chain carries TRBV12-3 or TRBV12-4 and TRBJ2-3; a weak D match, TRBD2 (6 bases). This CDR3 has 17 amino acids. The V and J ends lost 6 bases and 0 bases respectively, with 19 bases between them.

This clonotype occurred many times. The V and J genes are TRBV4-1 and TRBJ2-3; D perhaps matches TRBD1 (6 bases). V was clipped by 6 bases and J by 4 bases, with 14 bases between them. Looked up from germline, CDR1 is MGHRA and CDR2 is YSYEKL. The CDR3 covers 14 residues. Here the CDR3 DNA reads TGCGCCAGCAGGGAGGACAGTCTGGCAGATACGCAGTATTTT. It translates to CASREDSLADTQYF.

The V call is TRBV16, the J call TRBJ1-6, with D perhaps TRBD1 (5 bases). Germline loops: CDR1 KGHSY, CDR2 FQNENV. The CDR3 loop spans 15 amino acids. V lost 0 bases and J 8 bases, leaving 11 bases between the germline ends. CDR3 coding DNA: TGTGCCAGCAGCCAATCCGGTCAGGGTGATTCACCCCTCCACTTT. Translated: CASSQSGQGDSPLHF. Complete variable domain (other parts from reference TRBV16 and TRBJ1-6): GEEVAQTPKHLVRGEGQKAKLYCAPIKGHSYVFWYQQVLKNEFKFLISFQNENVFDETGMPKERFSAKCLPNSPCSLEIQATKLEDSAVYFCASSQSGQGDSPLHFGNGTRLTVT.

In its sample, this clonotype was seen a few times. The chain has TRBV14 and TRBJ1-1; tentatively, D is TRBD1 (5 bases). This CDR3 is built from 14 residues. Trimming took off 1 base at V and 4 bases at J, with 10 bases between the two ends. The germline CDR1 and CDR2 sequences are SGHDN and FVKESK. DNA for the CDR3: TGTGCCAGCAGCCAAGTTCGGGGCCCCACTGAAGCTTTCTTT. Protein product: CASSQVRGPTEAFF.

The sample holds a few counts of this clonotype. The chain links TRBV28 to TRBJ2-1, with D unclear. Between the trimmed V and J ends, which lost 3 bases and 10 bases, there was a span of 13 bases. The length of the CDR3 is 13 residues. CDR1 is MDHEN, CDR2 SYDVKM, per germline. The CDR3 region is CASSFSGGGEQFF. CDR3 bases: TGTGCCAGCAGTTTTTCCGGTGGTGGAGAGCAGTTCTTC.

This clonotype came up many times. The chain is built from TRBV20-1 and TRBJ1-1; possibly TRBD1 for D (5 bases). V lost 4 bases, J lost 1 base, and 7 bases lay in between. CDR1 DFQATT and CDR2 SNEGSKA come from the germline V gene (reference sequence). The length of the CDR3 is 12 residues. The CDR3, as DNA: TGCAGTGCTAATGGGGGGAACACTGAAGCTTTCTTT. Translation gives CSANGGNTEAFF.

This clonotype was counted many times. A much larger clone differs from this one at a single base, so this may be a read error. The V call is TRBV29-1, the J call TRBJ2-6; TRBD1 might be the D (7 bases). This CDR3 comprises 13 residues. Germline CDR1 SQVTM, CDR2 ANQGSEA. CDR3 nucleotide sequence: TGCAGCGTACCGGGACAGCGGGCCAACGTCCGGACTTTC. Translation gives CSVPGQRANVRTF.

The gene calls are TRBV3-1 and TRBJ2-4, with 7 bases that match TRBD2. Trimming at V came to 1 base and at J to 13 bases, leaving 10 bases not matched to a gene. The V gene's germline CDR1 is LGHDT and CDR2 YNNKEL (reference sequence). This CDR3 is 14 amino acids long. The CDR3 loop reads CASSQASGLWEQYF. CDR3 bases: TGTGCCAGCAGCCAAGCATCGGGACTATGGGAGCAGTACTTC.

This clonotype was detected ten times or more. The genes are TRBV6-2 or TRBV6-3 and TRBJ1-5, with D perhaps TRBD1 (5 bases). This CDR3 has 14 amino acids. CDR1 is MNHEY, CDR2 SVGEGT, per germline. V was clipped by 5 bases and J by 5 bases, with 13 bases between them. CDR3 loop: CASSHGGDDQPQHF. Written as DNA, the CDR3 is TGTGCCAGCAGTCACGGGGGTGATGATCAGCCCCAGCATTTT.

This clonotype was detected ten times or more. J is TRBJ1-2 and V is TRBV20-1, with D possibly matching TRBD1 (5 bases). Per germline, CDR1 DFQATT and CDR2 SNEGSKA (reference sequence). V lost 6 bases, J lost 2 bases, and 16 bases lay in between. The length of the CDR3 is 14 residues. CDR3 coding DNA: TGCAGTGCCAGATACGCAGGGACCAACTATGGCTACACCTTC. It is translated as CSARYAGTNYGYTF.

The rearrangement uses TRBV5-1 and TRBJ2-1; the match to TRBD2 covers 9 bases. CDR3 length: 16 amino acids. In germline, CDR1 is SGHRS, CDR2 YFSETQ. The trim removed 3 bases at V and 3 bases at J, leaving 7 bases unmatched. CDR3 sequence (DNA): TGCGCCAGCAGCTACCGCGGGGGGGGAAACTACAATGAGCAGTTCTTC. Its translation: CASSYRGGGNYNEQFF.

This clonotype came up a few times. The chain has TRBV7-2 and TRBJ2-2; D gene unclear. The CDR3 consists of 13 residues. The V end was cut by 5 bases, the J end by 4 bases, with 8 bases between. Germline lookup yields CDR1 SGHTA and CDR2 FQGNSA. CDR3 DNA: TGTGCCAGCAGCCCGACCTTCACCGGGGAGCTGTTTTTT. Protein sequence: CASSPTFTGELFF.

This chain joins TRBV6-5 and TRBJ2-1; D is perhaps TRBD2 (6 bases). The CDR3 length is 15 residues. The V and J ends lost 6 bases and 0 bases respectively, with 12 bases between them. Germline V gene lookup returns CDR1 MNHEY and CDR2 SVGAGI. CDR3 protein: CASSPGVGSYNEQFF. The CDR3 DNA reads TGTGCCAGCAGCCCGGGGGTTGGCTCCTACAATGAGCAGTTCTTC.

Only a few counts were recorded for this clonotype. Given a much more abundant clone one base away, this may be a read error. The chain recombines TRBV12-3 or TRBV12-4 with TRBJ2-3; TRBD2 matches 12 bases. The CDR3 is 15 amino acids. Trimming cost V 6 bases and J 4 bases; bases outside gene matches: 5. The CDR3 sequence is CASSETSGGADTQYF. The CDR3 coding sequence is TGTGCCAGCAGCGAGACTAGCGGGGGTGCAGATACGCAGTATTTT.

The chain has TRBV15 and TRBJ2-3, with TRBD2 matching 16 bases. Trimming cost V 3 bases and J 1 base; bases outside gene matches: 4. Germline-derived CDR1 and CDR2 are LNHNV and YYDKDF (reference sequence). This CDR3 has 18 residues. DNA of the CDR3: TGTGCCACCAGCAGCGGGACTAGCGGGAGGGGACGCACAGATACGCAGTATTTT. Translating it yields CATSSGTSGRGRTDTQYF.

This clonotype has a count of ten or more. V is TRBV5-1 and J is TRBJ2-5; D may be TRBD1 (6 bases). Germline values: CDR1 SGHRS, CDR2 YFSETQ. This CDR3 region has 13 residues. V gave up 0 bases and J gave up 5 bases, with 8 bases separating them. This CDR3 reads CASSLDRAETQYF. CDR3 coding DNA: TGCGCCAGCAGCTTGGACAGGGCGGAGACCCAGTACTTC. The whole variable domain, filled in from reference TRBV5-1 and TRBJ2-5, reads KAGVTQTPRYLIKTRGQQVTLSCSPISGHRSVSWYQQTPGQGLQFLFEYFSETQRNKGNFPGRFSGRQFSNSRSEMNVSTLELGDSALYLCASSLDRAETQYFGPGTRLLVL.